Below, 2 T cell receptor beta chains from the same sample are listed, as sequenced in a study of blood T cell repertoires in COVID-19. Assay: immunoSEQ multiplex PCR; the TCRdb copy retains only in-frame clones and omits some. The table has about 320,000 clones, around 85% seen once; the top ten hold roughly 7%. The sequenced material came from peripheral blood. These receptor sequences come from a human donor in a cohort sampled during active COVID-19.

The chain carries TRBV9 and TRBJ2-3; 7 positions agree with TRBD2. V lost 0 bases, J lost 6 bases, and 4 bases stayed unmatched. The CDR3 loop spans 14 amino acids. Looked up from germline, CDR1 is SGDLS and CDR2 is YYNGEE. In DNA, the CDR3 is TGTGCCAGCAGCGTAGGGAGCGGGGCGGATACGCAGTATTTT. It specifies CASSVGSGADTQYF.

CDR3 region: CASSPLAGVADTQYF. The CDR3 nucleotides are TGTGCCAGCAGCCCACTAGCGGGGGTTGCAGATACGCAGTATTTT. The chain employs TRBV3-1 (or the pseudogene TRBV3-2) and TRBJ2-3; TRBD2 matches at 11 bases. The CDR3 runs 15 residues. V gave up 4 bases and J gave up 4 bases; unmatched junction bases: 4. Germline lookup yields CDR1 LGHDT and CDR2 YNNKEL (reference sequence).